A single sample gave rise to the 22 T cell receptor beta chains below, sequenced in a study of blood T cell repertoires in COVID-19. The method was immunoSEQ multiplex PCR; TCRdb's version includes in-frame clones alone and lacks a portion of them. The sample contains about 130,000 clones, about four fifths of which appear only once. Sequencing was performed on peripheral blood. The receptors come from an elderly woman with acute or convalescent COVID-19.

The chain joins TRBV5-1 to TRBJ1-2, with 8 bases matching TRBD1. The CDR3 length is 14 residues. Germline CDR1 is SGHRS and CDR2 is YFSETQ. V trimming: 3 bases; J trimming: 8 bases; junction bases outside the gene matches: 9. The CDR3 coding sequence is TGCGCCAGCAGCTACGACAGGGGCGATGGGGGCTACACCTTC. Its protein product is CASSYDRGDGGYTF.

The V call is TRBV19, the J call TRBJ1-5, with a tentative D call TRBD1 (5 bases). Germline V gene lookup returns CDR1 LNHDA and CDR2 SQIVND (reference sequence). Trimming cost V 3 bases and J 5 bases, with 11 bases left between them. The CDR3 consists of 14 residues. In DNA form, the CDR3 reads TGTGCCAGTAGTATGAAGGCAGGGTATCAGCCCCAGCATTTT. Residues: CASSMKAGYQPQHF.

This chain uses TRBV27 with TRBJ1-6; 7 nucleotides align to TRBD1. Germline V gene sequence: CDR1 MNHEY, CDR2 SMNVEV (reference sequence). The V and J ends lost 4 bases and 7 bases, in that order; junction bases with no gene match: 22. The CDR3 has 20 amino acids. In DNA, the CDR3 is TGTGCCAGCAGTTACATTCGACAGGGTGGTGGGAGAGGGCAAAATTCACCCCTCCACTTT. Its translation is CASSYIRQGGGRGQNSPLHF.

The J gene is TRBJ2-1, the V gene TRBV5-1; possibly TRBD1 for D (6 bases). The CDR3 covers 13 residues. V was pared by 7 bases and J by 3 bases, with 11 bases between. Germline CDR1 is SGHRS and CDR2 is YFSETQ. CDR3 DNA: TGCGCCAGCCGGGACACCGACTACAATGAGCAGTTCTTC. The encoded protein is CASRDTDYNEQFF. Full variable domain (remainder filled in from reference TRBV5-1 and TRBJ2-1): KAGVTQTPRYLIKTRGQQVTLSCSPISGHRSVSWYQQTPGQGLQFLFEYFSETQRNKGNFPGRFSGRQFSNSRSEMNVSTLELGDSALYLCASRDTDYNEQFFGPGTRLTVL.

This clone showed up just a few times. The V and J genes are TRBV2 and TRBJ2-7; 9 bases are shared with TRBD1. CDR3 length equals 14 residues. Germline assignment: CDR1 SNHLY and CDR2 FYNNEI. The V gene end was trimmed by 6 bases and the J gene end by 4 bases; junction bases not matched to a gene: 7. This chain's CDR3 is CASRETGGLYEQYF. As DNA, the CDR3 is TGTGCCAGCAGAGAAACAGGGGGCTTGTACGAGCAGTACTTC.

The rearrangement links TRBV3-1 (or the pseudogene TRBV3-2) to TRBJ1-3; D uncertain. The CDR3 covers 15 residues. Trimming removed 6 bases from V and 4 bases from J, with 16 bases in between. Germline-derived CDR1 and CDR2 are LGHDT and YNNKEL (reference sequence). The CDR3 sequence: CASSDARSGGNTIYF. For the CDR3, the DNA is TGTGCCAGCAGTGACGCACGGTCGGGGGGAAACACCATATATTTT.

Here the CDR3 DNA reads TGTGCCACCAGTGAGCACAGCCCCGCGAACACCGGGGAGCTGTTTTTT. Encoded protein: CATSEHSPANTGELFF. This chain uses TRBV24-1 with TRBJ2-2; no definite D call. Germline loops: CDR1 KGHDR, CDR2 SFDVKD. The germline V and J ends were trimmed by 4 bases and 0 bases, with 11 bases remaining between them. The CDR3 extends over 16 amino acids.

V is TRBV19 and J is TRBJ1-5, with D tentatively TRBD1 (6 bases). The V gene's germline CDR1 is LNHDA and CDR2 SQIVND (reference sequence). Trimming shortened V by 4 bases and J by 7 bases, and 11 bases separated the two germline ends. CDR3 length: 13 amino acids. The CDR3 coding sequence is TGTGCCAGTAGTAATGGGGGCGGACAGCCCCAGCATTTT. Translated: CASSNGGGQPQHF.

The chain combines TRBV2 with TRBJ2-5, with D possibly TRBD2 on 5 matching bases. V was pared by 5 bases and J by 3 bases, with 16 bases between. The CDR3 is made up of 15 amino acids. CDR1 SNHLY and CDR2 FYNNEI come from the germline V gene. CDR3 loop: CASSSRDPREETQYF. The CDR3 nucleotides are TGTGCCAGCAGTTCCCGGGATCCACGCGAAGAGACCCAGTACTTC.

J is TRBJ2-1 and V is TRBV7-9; the match to TRBD1 covers 10 bases. V shed 5 bases, J shed 7 bases, and the junction held 5 bases outside the gene matches. Germline values: CDR1 SEHNR, CDR2 FQNEAQ (reference sequence). The CDR3 has 14 residues. CDR3 sequence reads: CASSLRTGGNEQFF. The CDR3, as DNA: TGTGCCAGCAGCCTACGGACAGGGGGAAATGAGCAGTTCTTC.

This clone showed up just once. This chain links TRBV18 with TRBJ2-7; 8 positions match TRBD1. CDR1 is KGHSH, CDR2 LQKENI, per germline. The CDR3 length is 14 residues. Losses at the gene ends were 6 bases for V and 2 bases for J; bases not matched to a gene: 6. The CDR3 DNA follows: TGTGCCAGCTCCACCGGGACAGGTCCCTACGAGCAGTACTTC. This translates into CASSTGTGPYEQYF.

The chain carries TRBV15 and TRBJ2-7, with TRBD1 identical over 10 bases. The CDR3 contains 15 residues. With 0 bases clipped from V and 7 bases from J, the junction kept 6 bases outside the gene matches. Germline CDR1 and CDR2: LNHNV and YYDKDF (reference sequence). In nucleotides, the CDR3 is TGTGCCACCAGCAGAGATCGACAGGGGGCCCCAGAGCAGTACTTC. The encoded protein is CATSRDRQGAPEQYF. Full variable domain (rest looked up from reference TRBV15 and TRBJ2-7): DAMVIQNPRYQVTQFGKPVTLSCSQTLNHNVMYWYQQKSSQAPKLLFHYYDKDFNNEADTPDNFQSRRPNTSFCFLDIRSPGLGDTAMYLCATSRDRQGAPEQYFGPGTRLTVT.

This sequence joins TRBV7-3 and TRBJ2-1; 9 bases are a match to TRBD1. The CDR3 has 15 residues. Trimming removed 1 base from V and 7 bases from J; junction bases left unmatched: 5. Germline V gene sequence: CDR1 SGHTA, CDR2 FQGTGA. CDR3 loop: CASSLITGGRNEQFF. The CDR3 DNA follows: TGTGCCAGCAGCTTAATAACAGGGGGCCGGAATGAGCAGTTCTTC.

The chain combines TRBV15 with TRBJ1-5; TRBD1 agrees at 9 bases. The V and J ends lost 5 bases and 6 bases, in that order; junction bases with no gene match: 8. The CDR3 runs to 15 residues. Germline CDR1 LNHNV, CDR2 YYDKDF (reference sequence). In nucleotides, the CDR3 is TGTGCCACCAGCCCCGGACAGGGGAAGGCTCAGCCCCAGCATTTT. This codes for CATSPGQGKAQPQHF. Using reference TRBV15 and TRBJ1-5 for the parts outside the CDR3, the full variable domain is DAMVIQNPRYQVTQFGKPVTLSCSQTLNHNVMYWYQQKSSQAPKLLFHYYDKDFNNEADTPDNFQSRRPNTSFCFLDIRSPGLGDTAMYLCATSPGQGKAQPQHFGDGTRLSIL.

J is TRBJ1-6 and V is TRBV30; 7 nucleotides agree with TRBD1. Germline trimming cut 0 bases from V and 7 bases from J; bases unmatched to any gene: 3. In germline, CDR1 is GTSNPN, CDR2 SVGIG (reference sequence). The CDR3 runs 14 residues. CDR3 amino acids: CAWSVETGNSPLHF. In DNA, the CDR3 is TGTGCCTGGAGTGTAGAGACAGGGAATTCACCCCTCCACTTT.

The chain carries TRBV11-2 and TRBJ2-7; D uncertain. Germline V gives CDR1 SGHAT, CDR2 FQNNGV. The CDR3 extends over 14 amino acids. The V gene lost 3 bases and the J gene lost 2 bases, with 11 bases spanning the gap. CDR3 DNA sequence: TGTGCCAGCAGCTTTCGCGCATACCCCTACGAGCAGTACTTC. Translation: CASSFRAYPYEQYF.

This clone came up once. This chain connects TRBV6-5 to TRBJ2-2, with a possible D match to TRBD2 (6 bases). The germline V gene has CDR1 MNHEY and CDR2 SVGAGI. The CDR3 runs 15 residues. The V gene lost 6 bases and the J gene lost 7 bases, with 18 bases spanning the gap. CDR3 bases: TGTGCCAGCAGACTAGCATGGGGGAGTGTCGGGGAGCTGTTTTTT. This encodes CASRLAWGSVGELFF.

The genes are TRBV5-1 and TRBJ1-2; 9 bases match TRBD1. This CDR3 comprises 17 residues. Losses at the gene ends were 0 bases for V and 2 bases for J; bases not matched to a gene: 8. CDR1 and CDR2 from the germline V gene are SGHRS and YFSETQ. The CDR3 loop is CASSLDDRGGGNYGYTF. For the CDR3, the DNA is TGCGCCAGCAGCTTGGATGACAGGGGGGGAGGAAACTATGGCTACACCTTC.

Turning to this clone: Relative to the germline gene, one junction end is altered; a read error may explain this. Other DNA sequences of this sample code for an identical CDR3. The CDR3 DNA sequence: TGTGCCAGCAGCTCCTACTATGAGCAGTTCTTC. Its protein product is CASSSYYEQFF. This chain uses TRBV12-3 or TRBV12-4 with TRBJ2-1; D unclear. The CDR3 is 11 residues long.

This clone is a singleton in its sample. The rearrangement links TRBV6-5 to TRBJ1-3; D gene ambiguous. The CDR3 is made up of 16 amino acids. From germline, CDR1 is MNHEY and CDR2 SVGAGI. Trimming cost V 0 bases and J 0 bases, with 9 bases left between them. CDR3: CASSYSPGISGNTIYF. The DNA for the CDR3 is TGTGCCAGCAGTTACTCCCCAGGTATCTCTGGAAACACCATATATTTT.

The rearrangement uses TRBV6-2 or TRBV6-3 and TRBJ1-5; 10 bases agree with TRBD1. Per germline, CDR1 MNHEY and CDR2 SVGEGT. J lost 5 bases, V lost 6 bases, and 7 bases had no gene match. CDR3 size: 15 residues. DNA for the CDR3: TGTGCCAGCAGCTCTCGGGGGACAGGGGATCAGCCCCAGCATTTT. It yields the protein CASSSRGTGDQPQHF.

This chain joins TRBV2 and TRBJ1-1; D gene unclear. Deletions cut 4 bases from V and 1 base from J, with 13 bases between. The CDR3 length is 15 residues. Germline V lookup: CDR1 SNHLY, CDR2 FYNNEI. The CDR3 DNA follows: TGTGCCAGCAGTGTGAATCCGGGAAAGAACACTGAAGCTTTCTTT. It encodes CASSVNPGKNTEAFF.